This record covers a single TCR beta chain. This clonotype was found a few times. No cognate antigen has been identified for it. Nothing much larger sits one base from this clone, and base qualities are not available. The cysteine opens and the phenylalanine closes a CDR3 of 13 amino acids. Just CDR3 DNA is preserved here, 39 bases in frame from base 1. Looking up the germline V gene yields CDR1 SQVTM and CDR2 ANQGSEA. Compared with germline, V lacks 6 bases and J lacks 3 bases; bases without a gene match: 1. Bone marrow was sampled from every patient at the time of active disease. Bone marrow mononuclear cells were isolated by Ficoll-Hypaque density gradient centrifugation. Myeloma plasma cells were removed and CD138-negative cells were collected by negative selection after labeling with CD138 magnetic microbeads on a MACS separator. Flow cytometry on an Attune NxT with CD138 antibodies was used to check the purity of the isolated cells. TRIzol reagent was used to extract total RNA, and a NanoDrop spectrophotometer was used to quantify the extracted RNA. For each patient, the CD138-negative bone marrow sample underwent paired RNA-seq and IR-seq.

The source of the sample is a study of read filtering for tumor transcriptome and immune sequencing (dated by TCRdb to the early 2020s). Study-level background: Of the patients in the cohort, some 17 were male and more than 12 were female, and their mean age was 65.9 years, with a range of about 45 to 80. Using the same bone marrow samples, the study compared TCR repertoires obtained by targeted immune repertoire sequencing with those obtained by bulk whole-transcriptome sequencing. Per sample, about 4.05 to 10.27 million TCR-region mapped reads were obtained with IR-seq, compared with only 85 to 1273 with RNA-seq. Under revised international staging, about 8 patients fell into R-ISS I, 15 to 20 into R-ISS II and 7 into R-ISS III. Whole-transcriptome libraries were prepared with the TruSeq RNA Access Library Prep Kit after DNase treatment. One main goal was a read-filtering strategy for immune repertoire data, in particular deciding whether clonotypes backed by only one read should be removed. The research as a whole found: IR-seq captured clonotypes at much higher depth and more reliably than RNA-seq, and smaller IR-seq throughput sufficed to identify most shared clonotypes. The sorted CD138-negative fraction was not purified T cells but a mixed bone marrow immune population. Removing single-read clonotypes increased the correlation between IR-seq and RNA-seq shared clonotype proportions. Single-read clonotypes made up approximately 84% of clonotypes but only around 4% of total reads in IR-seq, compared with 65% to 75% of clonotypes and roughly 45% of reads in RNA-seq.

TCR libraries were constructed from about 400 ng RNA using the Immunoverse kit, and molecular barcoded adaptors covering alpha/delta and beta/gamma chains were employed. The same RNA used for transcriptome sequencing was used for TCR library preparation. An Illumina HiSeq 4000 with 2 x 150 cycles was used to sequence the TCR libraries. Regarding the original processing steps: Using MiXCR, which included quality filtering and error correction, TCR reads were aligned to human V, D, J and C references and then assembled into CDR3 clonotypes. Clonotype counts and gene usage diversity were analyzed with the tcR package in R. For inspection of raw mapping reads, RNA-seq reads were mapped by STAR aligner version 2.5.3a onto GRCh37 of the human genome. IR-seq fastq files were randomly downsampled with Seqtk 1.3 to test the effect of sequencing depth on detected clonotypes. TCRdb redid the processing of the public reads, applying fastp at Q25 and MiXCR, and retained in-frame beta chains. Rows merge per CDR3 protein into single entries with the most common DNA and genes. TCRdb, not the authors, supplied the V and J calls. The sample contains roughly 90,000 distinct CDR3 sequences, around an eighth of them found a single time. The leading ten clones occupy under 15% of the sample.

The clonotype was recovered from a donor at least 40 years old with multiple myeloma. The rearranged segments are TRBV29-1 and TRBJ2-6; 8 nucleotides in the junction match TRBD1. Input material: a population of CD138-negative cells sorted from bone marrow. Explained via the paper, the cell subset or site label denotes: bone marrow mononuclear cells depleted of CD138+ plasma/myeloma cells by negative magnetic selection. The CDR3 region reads CSVGTGGANVLTF. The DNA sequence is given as TGCAGCGTGGGGACAGGTGGGGCCAACGTCCTGACTTTC.